This entry describes one T cell receptor beta chain. Its specificity is unknown. The data belong to a study of cytomegalovirus exposure and HLA in healthy donors. The CDR3 totals 12 residues. The germline V gene encodes CDR1 ENHRY and CDR2 SYGVKD. Trimming at V came to 9 bases and at J to 5 bases, leaving 5 bases not matched to a gene. PCR was performed using 60 Vbeta and 13 Jbeta primers. TCRdb's table, derived via immunoSEQ multiplex PCR, lists solely in-frame clones and lacks some. This sample has approximately 120,000 clones, with around 82% found just once. The study's findings and limits: V- and J-gene trimming in TCR beta was tied to a missense DCLRE1C variant by an analysis performed later.

Likely unrecorded immune exposures existed in these nominally healthy donors. This receptor was identified in a man over 45 in good health and CMV-seronegative. The genes are TRBV10-3 and TRBJ1-1; 8 bases match TRBD1. The sample comprised PBMCs. CDR3 nucleotide sequence: TGTGCCATGTCCCAGGGGGCGACTGAAGCTTTCTTT. Protein: CAMSQGATEAFF.